Following are 5 T cell receptor beta chains from one sample sequenced in a study of T cells after yellow fever vaccination. TCRdb analysed the 5' RACE reads with MiXCR anew, one entry per CDR3 protein. The data hold 30,000 to 35,000 distinct CDR3 sequences, with about 6.6% observed a single time. Source: PBMCs, either bulk or a sorted T-cell subset (CD4+, CD8+, memory, or dextramer-sorted; not recorded which), taken on the day of the first yellow fever vaccination. These receptors all come from a young man who received the YFV17D yellow fever vaccine.

This clonotype occurred many times. In DNA, the CDR3 is TGTGCCAGCAGCTTATGGACGGACTACAATGAGCAGTTCTTC. It specifies CASSLWTDYNEQFF. The chain recombines TRBV7-2 with TRBJ2-1; D uncertain. The CDR3 extends over 14 amino acids. Trimming cost V 2 bases and J 3 bases, with 8 bases left between them. CDR1 is SGHTA, CDR2 FQGNSA, per germline.

This clonotype was counted only a few times. J is TRBJ2-5 and V is TRBV10-2; 8 bases agree with TRBD1. CDR1 and CDR2 from the germline V gene are WSHSY and SAAADI. The V segment lost 6 bases and the J segment 5 bases; nucleotides outside the gene matches: 5. CDR3 length: 13 amino acids. The CDR3: CASRPQGVETQYF. CDR3 DNA: TGCGCCAGCAGGCCACAGGGGGTTGAGACCCAGTACTTC.

In its sample, this clonotype was seen a few times. This rearrangement joins TRBV7-2 to TRBJ2-1; 11 positions match TRBD2. The CDR3 consists of 15 residues. Trimming removed 6 bases from V and 9 bases from J; junction bases left unmatched: 10. Germline V gene data show CDR1 as SGHTA and CDR2 as FQGNSA. As DNA, the CDR3 is TGTGCCAGCAGAATAGCGGGGGGGCCTTCCCCTGAGCAGTTCTTC. It specifies CASRIAGGPSPEQFF.

The sample holds many counts of this clonotype. V gene TRBV3-1 combines with J gene TRBJ1-5, with D uncertain. The germline V and J ends were trimmed by 1 base and 5 bases, with 6 bases remaining between them. This CDR3 spans 13 amino acids. Germline CDR1 and CDR2: LGHDT and YNNKEL (reference sequence). CDR3 nucleotide sequence: TGTGCCAGCAGCCAAGGCAACTATCAGCCCCAGCATTTT. This gives the protein CASSQGNYQPQHF.

The V call is TRBV5-1, the J call TRBJ1-3; weak D call: TRBD1 (5 bases). The V end lost 2 bases, the J end lost 7 bases, and 13 bases lay between the germline ends. The CDR3 spans 14 residues. In germline, CDR1 is SGHRS, CDR2 YFSETQ. CDR3: CASSLEGTGNTIYF. The CDR3, as DNA: TGCGCCAGCAGCTTAGAGGGGACGGGGAACACCATATATTTT.